Listed below are T cell receptor beta chains from one sample, sequenced in a study of response to subunit inactivated influenza vaccine. Each CDR3 protein gets one entry after TCRdb re-called the RT-PCR reads with MiXCR. The sample lists around 490,000 distinct CDR3 sequences, 7.5% to 8.5% occurring once. The sequencing here drew on PBMCs from blood, taken less than 30 months after vaccination. The origin of the receptors is a man between 50 and 75 years old who received an inactivated influenza vaccine. Both conserved end residues are part of each CDR3. D genes are given only for firm matches. Size values are once, few and many counts, or a class for expanded clones, and some rows have none.

NA	NA	TRBV15	TRBJ2-7	TGTGCCACCAGCAGAGTATGGGGGGACGAGCAGTACTTC	CATSRVWGDEQYF
NA	NA	TRBV6-5	TRBJ1-1	TGTGCCAGCAGTTACGACTATGAAAGACGGACTGAAGCTTTCTTT	CASSYDYERRTEAFF
NA	NA	TRBV4-1	TRBJ1-3	TGCGCCAGCAGCCAAGTTGGTGGGAGCTCTGGAAACACCATATATTTT	CASSQVGGSSGNTIYF
TRBD2	NA	TRBV5-4	TRBJ2-4	TGTGCCAGCAGCTACGGCGGGAGGGAAGCCAAAAACATTCAGTACTTC	CASSYGGREAKNIQYF
TRBD2	many	TRBV7-8	TRBJ2-7	TGTGCCAGCAGCTTCTCTAGCGGGAGTTACGAGCAGTACTTC	CASSFSSGSYEQYF
TRBD2	NA	TRBV27	TRBJ2-1	TGTGCCAGCAGTTTATTGGGACTAGCGGGAGGTTCCTACAATGAGCAGTTCTTC	CASSLLGLAGGSYNEQFF
TRBD1	NA	TRBV6-1	TRBJ2-1	TGTGCCAGCAGTATGACAGGGGGCTTTTCCTACAATGAGCAGTTCTTC	CASSMTGGFSYNEQFF
NA	NA	TRBV14	TRBJ2-7	TGTGCCAGCAGCCGGACGGGGGCCGTCTACGAGCAGTACTTC	CASSRTGAVYEQYF
NA	few	TRBV4-1	TRBJ1-3	TGCGCCAGCAGCCAAGATCAAAGGACAGTCATATATTTT	CASSQDQRTVIYF
NA	NA	TRBV28	TRBJ2-2	TGTGCCAGCAGTTTTCTGGGAACTCAAGGGGAGCTGTTTTTT	CASSFLGTQGELFF
NA	few	TRBV7-9	TRBJ1-5	TGTGCCAGCAGCTTTGCAGGATCGGGAAGAAGCAATCAGCCCCAGCATTTT	CASSFAGSGRSNQPQHF
NA	many	TRBV6-2/TRBV6-3	TRBJ1-2	TGTGCCAGCCGGGACACCGCTAACTATGGCTACACCTTC	CASRDTANYGYTF
NA	NA	TRBV6-1	TRBJ2-7	TGTGCCAGCACCCTATCCGGGACCTTATTTTTGTACTTC	CASTLSGTLFLYF
TRBD2	NA	TRBV11-2	TRBJ2-1	TGTGCCAGCAGCCTTAGTTTACTAGCGGGAGGCGTTGAGCAGTTCTTC	CASSLSLLAGGVEQFF
NA	few	TRBV5-1	TRBJ2-3	TGCGCCAGCAGCTTGGTCGACAGAGACACAGATACGCAGTATTTT	CASSLVDRDTDTQYF
NA	NA	TRBV7-8	TRBJ2-1	TGTGCCAGCAGCTTAGTCGGTGGGACGACAAATGAGCAGTTCTTC	CASSLVGGTTNEQFF
TRBD1	many	TRBV12-3/TRBV12-4	TRBJ1-2	TGTGCCAGCAGGGACAGGAGAGGCTACACCTTC	CASRDRRGYTF
NA	NA	TRBV12-3/TRBV12-4	TRBJ2-2	TGTGCCAGCAGTCCGCAATCCCCGGCCGGGGAGCTGTTTTTT	CASSPQSPAGELFF
TRBD1	NA	TRBV14	TRBJ1-2	TGTGCCAGCAGCCAAGGGACAGGGAGCGGCTACACCTTC	CASSQGTGSGYTF
NA	few	TRBV28	TRBJ2-4	TGTGCCAGCAGTTTAGCCTCCTATTCCACAAGACGGCTAGCCAAAAACATTCAGTACTTC	CASSLASYSTRRLAKNIQYF
NA	few	TRBV20-1	TRBJ2-3	TGCAGTGCTGGGGCTGGGGGGGACATCACAGATACGCAGTATTTT	CSAGAGGDITDTQYF
TRBD2	few	TRBV4-3	TRBJ2-1	TGCGCCAGCAGCCTAGATGCTAGCGGGGGGGCTTACAATGAGCAGTTCTTC	CASSLDASGGAYNEQFF
NA	few	TRBV3-1	TRBJ2-3	TGTGCCAGCAGCCAGGGACGGGACACAGATACGCAGTATTTT	CASSQGRDTDTQYF
NA	few	TRBV27	TRBJ2-2	TGTGCCATGATGACCGGCGCCGGGGAGCTGTTTTTT	CAMMTGAGELFF
NA	few	TRBV4-3	TRBJ2-5	TGCGCCAGCTCTAGGGCACCAACCCTGATGGAGACCCAGTACTTC	CASSRAPTLMETQYF
NA	NA	TRBV20-1	TRBJ2-1	TGCAGTGCTAGCTACCCCGGCACCTACAATGAGCAGTTCTTC	CSASYPGTYNEQFF
NA	many	TRBV20-1	TRBJ2-5	TGCAGTGCTAGACCAAGGACAGTCGACCACCTTTTCCAAGAGACCCAGTACTTC	CSARPRTVDHLFQETQYF
NA	NA	TRBV6-2/TRBV6-3	TRBJ2-1	TGTGCCAGCAGTTACTCGAGACAGACCAATGAGCAGTTCTTC	CASSYSRQTNEQFF
TRBD1	few	TRBV11-2	TRBJ1-2	TGTGCCAGCAGTTTACAGGGGAACCTTAACTATGGCTACACCTTC	CASSLQGNLNYGYTF
NA	many	TRBV20-1	TRBJ2-3	TGCAGTGCGAGTCCCCCAGCTAGCACAGATACGCAGTATTTT	CSASPPASTDTQYF
NA	NA	TRBV5-1	TRBJ2-1	TGCGCCAGCAGCCCCCAGGGGGGAGGTTACAATGAGCAGTTCTTC	CASSPQGGGYNEQFF
NA	few	TRBV5-1	TRBJ1-1	TGCGCCAGCAGCTTGGAAGTGGGGGCAAGGACTGAAGCTTTCTTT	CASSLEVGARTEAFF